A selection of T cell receptor beta chains follows, all from one sample in a study of post-analysis software for immune sequencing data. MiXCR, applied by TCRdb to the PCR reads, yields one record per CDR3 protein. This table has hundreds of thousands of distinct CDR3 sequences, just under 30% appearing once. The sequenced material came from blood. Every receptor here comes from a girl aged 5-17 years with multiple sclerosis. Each CDR3 is given with its conserved first and last residue. Fields, in order: V gene, D gene, CDR3 protein. D genes are given only for firm matches.

V: TRBV20-1
D: TRBD1
CDR3: CTGEGTDNQPQHF

V: TRBV20-1
D: -
CDR3: CSAPRGGWDTEAFF

V: TRBV27
D: TRBD1
CDR3: CASSPGGFVNSPLHF

V: TRBV4-1
D: -
CDR3: CASSQDGSVDTQYF

V: TRBV7-8
D: TRBD2
CDR3: CASSPGGVEQYF

V: TRBV10-3
D: -
CDR3: CAISEVGGAEAFF

V: TRBV10-1
D: -
CDR3: CAGSEGWGDTQYF

V: TRBV7-2
D: -
CDR3: CASSPGTPNSYEQYF

V: TRBV6-1
D: TRBD1
CDR3: CASSALTSTGGNYGYTF

V: TRBV7-2
D: TRBD1
CDR3: CASSSVGQIYGYTF

V: TRBV15
D: TRBD2
CDR3: CATSRDLGLAVSTDTQYF

V: TRBV13
D: TRBD2
CDR3: CASSQGTSGPYEQYF

V: TRBV20-1
D: -
CDR3: CSAMVPGLTDTQYF

V: TRBV7-2
D: -
CDR3: CASTLGTGVGVTQYF

V: TRBV6-6
D: -
CDR3: CASSLPLPSQPQHF

V: TRBV6-1
D: -
CDR3: CASSGFARGVEETQYF

V: TRBV5-1
D: -
CDR3: CASSSQAQANVLTF

V: TRBV9
D: TRBD1
CDR3: CASSRTGVGQPQHF

V: TRBV20-1
D: TRBD1
CDR3: CSARGQGGSEAFF

V: TRBV7-2
D: -
CDR3: CASSLLRGLHGYTF

V: TRBV9
D: -
CDR3: CASSVANQAGLNTQYF

V: TRBV6-6
D: -
CDR3: CASSWDTSRGGYTF

V: TRBV20-1
D: -
CDR3: CSAVKTVSSYEQYF

V: TRBV7-2
D: -
CDR3: CASSLPLRFHEQFF

V: TRBV20-1
D: -
CDR3: CSAGETGTAYNEQFF

V: TRBV25-1
D: -
CDR3: CASSAGDDEQYF

V: TRBV7-9
D: TRBD1
CDR3: CTSSPGQGSSRAPYEQYF

V: TRBV6-1
D: TRBD2
CDR3: CASRGGTRRNEQFF

V: TRBV19
D: TRBD1
CDR3: CASSIEDRRNSPLHF

V: TRBV9
D: TRBD2
CDR3: CASSVGTSGTRQFF

V: TRBV5-1
D: TRBD1
CDR3: CASSRDGQGLSGYTF

V: TRBV6-5
D: -
CDR3: CASRYRPFSMNTEAFF

V: TRBV7-2
D: TRBD2
CDR3: CASSLRVPGLAGGRTDTQYF

V: TRBV10-3
D: -
CDR3: CAISESTGGDTQYF

V: TRBV5-1
D: TRBD1
CDR3: CASSSGQGKETQYF

V: TRBV7-2
D: -
CDR3: CASSPTSETQYF

V: TRBV4-3
D: TRBD1
CDR3: CASGDQGARSEKLFF

V: TRBV28
D: -
CDR3: CASRNQGSGRSYEQYF